The sequence of this T cell receptor beta chain was determined in a study of blood T cells in healthy people across ages. Using a J-beta primer mix together with a sample-barcoded 5' primer, a second PCR was run for roughly 7 to 12 cycles. TCRdb re-called the 5' RACE reads through MiXCR, storing one row per CDR3 protein. The sample holds fewer than 1.5 million distinct CDR3 sequences; about 40% are singletons and the top ten take 7.9%. Germline CDR1 and CDR2: MNHEY and SMNVEV (reference sequence). V shed 2 bases and J 14 bases; nucleotides not matched to a gene: 13. This CDR3 comprises 15 residues. The rearrangement links TRBV27 to TRBJ2-3, with TRBD2 identical over 10 bases. Material for sequencing was blood. This sequence originates from a woman younger than 35 in good health. The CDR3 DNA follows: TGTGCCAGCAGTTTAACTTGGCTAGCGGGGGCCAAGGTGTATTTT. Translating gives CASSLTWLAGAKVYF.